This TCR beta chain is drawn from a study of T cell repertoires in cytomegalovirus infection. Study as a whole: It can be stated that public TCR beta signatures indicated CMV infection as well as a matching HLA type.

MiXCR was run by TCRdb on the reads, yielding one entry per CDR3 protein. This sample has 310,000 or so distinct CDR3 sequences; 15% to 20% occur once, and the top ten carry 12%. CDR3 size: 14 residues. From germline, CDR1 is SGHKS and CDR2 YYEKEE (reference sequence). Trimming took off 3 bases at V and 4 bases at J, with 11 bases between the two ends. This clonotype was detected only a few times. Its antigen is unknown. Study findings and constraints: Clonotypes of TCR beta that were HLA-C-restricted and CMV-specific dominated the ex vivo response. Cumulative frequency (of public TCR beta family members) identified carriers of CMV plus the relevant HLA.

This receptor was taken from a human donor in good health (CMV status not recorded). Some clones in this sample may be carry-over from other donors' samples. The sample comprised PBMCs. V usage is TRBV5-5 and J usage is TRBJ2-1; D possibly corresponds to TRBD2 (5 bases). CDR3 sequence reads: CASSYWESYNEQFF. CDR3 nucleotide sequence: TGTGCCAGCAGCTACTGGGAGAGTTACAATGAGCAGTTCTTC. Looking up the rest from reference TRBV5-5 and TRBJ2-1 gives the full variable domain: DAGVTQSPTHLIKTRGQQVTLRCSPISGHKSVSWYQQVLGQGPQFIFQYYEKEERGRGNFPDRFSARQFPNYSSELNVNALLLGDSALYLCASSYWESYNEQFFGPGTRLTVL.